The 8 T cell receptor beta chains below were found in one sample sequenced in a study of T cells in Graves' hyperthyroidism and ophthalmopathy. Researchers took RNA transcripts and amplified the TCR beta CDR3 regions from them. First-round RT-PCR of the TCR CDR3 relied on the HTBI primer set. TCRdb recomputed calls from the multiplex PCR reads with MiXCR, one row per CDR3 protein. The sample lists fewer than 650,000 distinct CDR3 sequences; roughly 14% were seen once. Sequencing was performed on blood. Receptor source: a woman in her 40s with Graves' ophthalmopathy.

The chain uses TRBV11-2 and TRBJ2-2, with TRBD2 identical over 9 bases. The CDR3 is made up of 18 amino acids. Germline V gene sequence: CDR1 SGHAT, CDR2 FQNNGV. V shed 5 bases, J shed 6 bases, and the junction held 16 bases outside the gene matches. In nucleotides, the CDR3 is TGTGCCAGCAGCCCCTCGATAGCGGGAGTAATGATGGCCGGGGAGCTGTTTTTT. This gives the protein CASSPSIAGVMMAGELFF.

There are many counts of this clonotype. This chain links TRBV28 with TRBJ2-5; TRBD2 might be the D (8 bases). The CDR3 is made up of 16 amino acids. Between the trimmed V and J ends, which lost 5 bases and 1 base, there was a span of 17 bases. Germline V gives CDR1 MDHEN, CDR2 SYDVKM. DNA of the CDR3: TGTGCCAGCAGTCATGAGGGGGCGGGGGGCCAAGAGACCCAGTACTTC. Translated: CASSHEGAGGQETQYF.

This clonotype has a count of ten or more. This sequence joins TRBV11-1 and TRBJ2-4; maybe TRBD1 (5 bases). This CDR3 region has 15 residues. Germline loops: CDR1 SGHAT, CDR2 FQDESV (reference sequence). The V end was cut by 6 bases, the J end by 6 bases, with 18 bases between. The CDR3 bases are TGTGCCAGCAGTTTACAACAGGATCGCGGAAACATTCAGTACTTC. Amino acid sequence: CASSLQQDRGNIQYF.

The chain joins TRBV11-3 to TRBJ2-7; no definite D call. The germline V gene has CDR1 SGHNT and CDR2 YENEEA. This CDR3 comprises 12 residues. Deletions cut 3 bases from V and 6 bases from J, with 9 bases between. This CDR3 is CASSLPLTEQYF. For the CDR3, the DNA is TGTGCCAGCAGCTTGCCGCTAACCGAGCAGTACTTC.

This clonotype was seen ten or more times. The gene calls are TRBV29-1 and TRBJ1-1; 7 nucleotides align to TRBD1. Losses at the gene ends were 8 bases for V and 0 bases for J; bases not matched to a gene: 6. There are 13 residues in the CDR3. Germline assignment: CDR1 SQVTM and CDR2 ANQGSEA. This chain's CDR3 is CSLTGAMNTEAFF. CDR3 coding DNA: TGCAGCCTAACAGGGGCAATGAACACTGAAGCTTTCTTT. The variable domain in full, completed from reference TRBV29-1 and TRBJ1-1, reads SAVISQKPSRDICQRGTSLTIQCQVDSQVTMMFWYRQQPGQSLTLIATANQGSEATYESGFVIDKFPISRPNLTFSTLTVSNMSPEDSSIYLCSLTGAMNTEAFFGQGTRLTVV.

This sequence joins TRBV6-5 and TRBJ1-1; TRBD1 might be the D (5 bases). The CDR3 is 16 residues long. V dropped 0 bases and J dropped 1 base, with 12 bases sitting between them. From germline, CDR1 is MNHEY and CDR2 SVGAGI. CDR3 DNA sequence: TGTGCCAGCAGTTACTCCCGGACATCCGGGAACACTGAAGCTTTCTTT. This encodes CASSYSRTSGNTEAFF.

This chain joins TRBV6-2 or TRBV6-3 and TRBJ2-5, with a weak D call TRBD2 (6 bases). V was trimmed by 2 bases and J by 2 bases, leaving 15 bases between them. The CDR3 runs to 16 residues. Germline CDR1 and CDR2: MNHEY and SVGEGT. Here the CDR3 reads CASSYIPDGRQETQYF. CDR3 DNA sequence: TGTGCCAGCAGTTACATCCCTGACGGGAGACAAGAGACCCAGTACTTC.

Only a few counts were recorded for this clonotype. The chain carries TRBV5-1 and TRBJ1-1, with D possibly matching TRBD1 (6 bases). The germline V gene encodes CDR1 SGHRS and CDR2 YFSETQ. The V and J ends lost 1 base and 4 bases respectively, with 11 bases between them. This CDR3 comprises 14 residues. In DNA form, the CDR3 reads TGCGCCAGCAGCTTGCTGGGGGCAATCACTGAAGCTTTCTTT. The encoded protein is CASSLLGAITEAFF.